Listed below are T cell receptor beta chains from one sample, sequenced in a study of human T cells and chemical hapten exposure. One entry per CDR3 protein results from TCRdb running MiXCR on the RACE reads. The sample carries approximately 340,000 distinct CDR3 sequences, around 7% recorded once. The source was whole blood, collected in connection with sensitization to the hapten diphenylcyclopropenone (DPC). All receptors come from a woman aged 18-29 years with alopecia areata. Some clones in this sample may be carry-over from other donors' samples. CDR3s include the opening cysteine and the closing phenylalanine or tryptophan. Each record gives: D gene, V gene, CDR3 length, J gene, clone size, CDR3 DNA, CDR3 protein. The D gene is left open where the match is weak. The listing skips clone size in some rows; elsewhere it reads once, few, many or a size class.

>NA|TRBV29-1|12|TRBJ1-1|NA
TGCAGCGTTCGGGCAGACTCCACTGAAGCTTTCTTT
CSVRADSTEAFF
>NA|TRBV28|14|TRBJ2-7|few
TGTGCCAGCACCCCTCTAGGGAGCTCCTACGAGCAGTACTTC
CASTPLGSSYEQYF
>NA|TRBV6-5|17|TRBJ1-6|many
TGTGCCAGCAGTTCGCAAGGCCCCGAATTTTATAATTCACCCCTCCACTTT
CASSSQGPEFYNSPLHF
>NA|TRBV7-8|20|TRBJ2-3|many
TGTGCCAGCAGCTTAGTCGTCCGCGGGGGCCTCGAGGTTCGCACAGATACGCAGTATTTT
CASSLVVRGGLEVRTDTQYF
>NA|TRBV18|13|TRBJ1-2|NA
TGTGCCAGCTCACCGAGGGAGGAAGATGGCTACACCTTC
CASSPREEDGYTF
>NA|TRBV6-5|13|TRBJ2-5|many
TGTGCCAGTACACAGGGAGCGGGGGAGACCCAGTACTTC
CASTQGAGETQYF
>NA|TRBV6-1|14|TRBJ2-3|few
TGTGCCAGCAGTGAAGTCCATAGGCCGACTGAGGGGTATTTT
CASSEVHRPTEGYF
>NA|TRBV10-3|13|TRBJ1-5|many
TGTGCCATCAGTGAGCCAGGCAATCAGCCCCAGCATTTT
CAISEPGNQPQHF
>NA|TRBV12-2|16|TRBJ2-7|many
TGTGCAAGTCGCCTAATCTTTGACAGGGGGACTTACGAGCAGTACTTC
CASRLIFDRGTYEQYF
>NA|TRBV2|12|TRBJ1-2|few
TGTGCCAGCACCCAGGACCGCTATGGCTACACCTTC
CASTQDRYGYTF
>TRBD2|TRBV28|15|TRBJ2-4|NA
TGTGCCAGCAGCCAGAATTCAGCGGGGCGCTCCATTCAGTACTTC
CASSQNSAGRSIQYF
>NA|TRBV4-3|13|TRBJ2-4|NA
TGCGCCAGCAGCCAAGACCAACTGGGCATTCAGTACTTC
CASSQDQLGIQYF
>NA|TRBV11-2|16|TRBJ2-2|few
TGTGCCAGCAGCTTAGATTTTGCAGGGAGAACCGGGGAGCTGTTTTTT
CASSLDFAGRTGELFF
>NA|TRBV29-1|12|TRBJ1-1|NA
TGCAGCCCTGTAGGTAGCCGGGCTGAAGCTTTCTTT
CSPVGSRAEAFF
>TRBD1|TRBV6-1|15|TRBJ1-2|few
TGTGCCAGCATGCGACAGGGAGGTACTAACTATGGCTACACCTTC
CASMRQGGTNYGYTF
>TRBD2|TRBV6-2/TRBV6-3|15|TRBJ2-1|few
TGTGCCAGCAGGGGCTGGCTAGCGGGGGAGGATGAGCAGTTCTTC
CASRGWLAGEDEQFF
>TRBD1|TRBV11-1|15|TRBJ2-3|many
TGTGCCAGCAGCTCACCGGGACAGGATTTAGATACGCAGTATTTT
CASSSPGQDLDTQYF
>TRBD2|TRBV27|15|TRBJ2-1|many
TGTGCCAGCAGGGGATCCGGGGGGGTGTTCAATGAGCAGTTCTTC
CASRGSGGVFNEQFF
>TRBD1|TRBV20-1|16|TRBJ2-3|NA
TGCAGTGCTAATATCGGTGGACAGGGTTTAGGAAATACGCAGTATTTT
CSANIGGQGLGNTQYF
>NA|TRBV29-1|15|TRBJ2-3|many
TGCAGCGTTCGATCGAGTCCCTCTAGCACAGATACGCAGTATTTT
CSVRSSPSSTDTQYF
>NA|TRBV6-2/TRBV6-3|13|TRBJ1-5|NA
TGTGCCAGCAGTTACAACGGCTACCAGCCCCAGCATTTT
CASSYNGYQPQHF
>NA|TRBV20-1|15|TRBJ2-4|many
TGCAGTGCTAGCCGGGCCGGGAACAAGGGAGGCATTCAGTACTTC
CSASRAGNKGGIQYF
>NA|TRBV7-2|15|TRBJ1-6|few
TGTGCCAGCAGCTCGGCCGGGACATTTGATTCACCCCTCCACTTT
CASSSAGTFDSPLHF
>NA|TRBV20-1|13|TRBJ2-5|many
TGCAGTGCGAGACTGGGGACCCAAGAGACCCAGTACTTC
CSARLGTQETQYF
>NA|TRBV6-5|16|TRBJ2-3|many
TGTGCCAGCAGCCTAACCGGGCGGGCTAGCACAGATACGCAGTATTTT
CASSLTGRASTDTQYF
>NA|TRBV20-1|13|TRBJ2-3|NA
TGCAGTGCCTCAGGGGGGGCCCTGGATACGCAGTATTTT
CSASGGALDTQYF
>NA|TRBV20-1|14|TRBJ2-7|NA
TGCAGTGCTAGAGATATGGCCAGGGCTTACGAGCAGTACTTC
CSARDMARAYEQYF
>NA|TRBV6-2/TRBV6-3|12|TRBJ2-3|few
TGTGCCAGCAGTTATCCTACTGACCGGCAGTATTTT
CASSYPTDRQYF
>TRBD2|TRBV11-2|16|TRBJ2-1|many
TGTGCCAGCAGCTTGGGCAGTCTAGCGGGGGTAAATGAGCAGTTCTTC
CASSLGSLAGVNEQFF
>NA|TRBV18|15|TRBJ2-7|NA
TGTGCCAGCTTCGTCTCCAGGGACGCCCCCTACGAGCAGTACTTC
CASFVSRDAPYEQYF
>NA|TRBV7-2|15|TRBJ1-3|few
TGTGCCAGCAGCCAAGGACATTTTTCTGGAAACACCATATATTTT
CASSQGHFSGNTIYF
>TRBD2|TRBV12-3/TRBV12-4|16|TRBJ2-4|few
TGTGCCAGCAGTCCCCGCGGGGGGGAGGCCAAAAACATTCAGTACTTC
CASSPRGGEAKNIQYF
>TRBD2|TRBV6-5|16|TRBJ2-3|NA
TGTGCCAGCAGTCTTTCCCTAGCGGGGGTAGCAGATACGCAGTATTTT
CASSLSLAGVADTQYF
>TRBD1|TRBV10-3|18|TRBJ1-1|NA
TGTGCCATCAGTGAGTCGGGGACAGCCGGCGCAGGGAACACTGAAGCTTTCTTT
CAISESGTAGAGNTEAFF
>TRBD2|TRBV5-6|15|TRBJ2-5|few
TGTGCCAGCAGCAAAGGACTAGCGAGGGAAGAGACCCAGTACTTC
CASSKGLAREETQYF
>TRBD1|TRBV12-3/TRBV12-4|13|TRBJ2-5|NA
TGTGCCAGCACCCGACAGGGGAAAGAGACCCAGTACTTC
CASTRQGKETQYF
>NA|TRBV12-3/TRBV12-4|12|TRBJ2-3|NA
TGTGCCAGCGGGGGCTGGACAGATACGCAGTATTTT
CASGGWTDTQYF